This TCR beta chain was observed in a study of T cells in Graves' hyperthyroidism and ophthalmopathy. Turning to the study itself: The initial diagnosis was the point when peripheral blood was collected, ahead of any treatment. Study-wide results and caveats: Ophthalmopathy was separated from stable hyperthyroidism by a 13 V-J model. Ophthalmopathy onset followed model prediction by a median about seven months.

Trimming pared 1 base from V and 8 bases from J, leaving 12 bases between. This CDR3 has 14 residues. Germline values: CDR1 LGHNA, CDR2 YNFKEQ. Among ophthalmopathy patients, the Clinical Activity Score reached at least 3, the NOSPECS grade reached at least 4, and duration remained under 3 months. TCR beta CDR3 sequences were amplified from RNA transcripts. First-round RT-PCR of the TCR CDR3 relied on the HTBI primer set. MiXCR was run by TCRdb on the multiplex PCR reads, yielding one entry per CDR3 protein. The table has about 530,000 distinct CDR3 sequences, roughly 15% seen once. Of note for this clonotype: Its matching antigen is unknown.

The specimen was blood. This rearrangement joins TRBV4-2 to TRBJ2-1; D possibly corresponds to TRBD1 (6 bases). The receptor was isolated from a woman aged 18-29 years with Graves' ophthalmopathy. The CDR3 bases are TGTGCCAGCAGCCAAGGAGATCAGGGGCATGAGCAGTTCTTC. Translating gives CASSQGDQGHEQFF.